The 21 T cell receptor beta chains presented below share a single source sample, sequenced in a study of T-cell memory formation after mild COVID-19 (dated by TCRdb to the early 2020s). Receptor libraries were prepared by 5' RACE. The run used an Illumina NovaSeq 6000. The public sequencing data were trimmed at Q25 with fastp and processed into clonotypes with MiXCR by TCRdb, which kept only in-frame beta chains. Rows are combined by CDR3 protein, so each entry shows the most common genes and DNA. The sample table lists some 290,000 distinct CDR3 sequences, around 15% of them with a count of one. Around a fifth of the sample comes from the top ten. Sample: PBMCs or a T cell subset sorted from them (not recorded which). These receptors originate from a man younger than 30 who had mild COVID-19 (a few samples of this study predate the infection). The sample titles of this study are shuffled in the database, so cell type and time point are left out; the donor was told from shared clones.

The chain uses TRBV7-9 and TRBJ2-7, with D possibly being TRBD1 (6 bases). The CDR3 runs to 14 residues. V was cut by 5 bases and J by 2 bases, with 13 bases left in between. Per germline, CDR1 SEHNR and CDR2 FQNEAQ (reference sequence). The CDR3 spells CASSMGHAAYEQYF. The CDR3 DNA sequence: TGTGCCAGCAGCATGGGACATGCAGCCTACGAGCAGTACTTC.

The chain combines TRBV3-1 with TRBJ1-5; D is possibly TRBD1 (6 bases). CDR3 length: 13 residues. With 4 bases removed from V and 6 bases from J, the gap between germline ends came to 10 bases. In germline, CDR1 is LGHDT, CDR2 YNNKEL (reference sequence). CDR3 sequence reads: CASSPQQGQPQHF. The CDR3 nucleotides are TGTGCCAGCAGCCCCCAACAGGGTCAGCCCCAGCATTTT.

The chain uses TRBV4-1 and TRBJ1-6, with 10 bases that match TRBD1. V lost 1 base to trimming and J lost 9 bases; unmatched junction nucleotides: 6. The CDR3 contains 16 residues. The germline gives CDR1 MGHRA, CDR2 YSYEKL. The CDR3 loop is CASSQATRDRGSPLHF. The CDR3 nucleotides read TGCGCCAGCAGCCAAGCCACCCGGGACAGGGGTTCACCCCTCCACTTT.

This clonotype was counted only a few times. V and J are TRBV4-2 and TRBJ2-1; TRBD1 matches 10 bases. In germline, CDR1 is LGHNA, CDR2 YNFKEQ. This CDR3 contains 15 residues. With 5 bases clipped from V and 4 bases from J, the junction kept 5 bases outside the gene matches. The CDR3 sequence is CASSYGTGVYNEQFF. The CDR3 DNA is TGTGCCAGCAGCTATGGGACAGGGGTGTACAATGAGCAGTTCTTC.

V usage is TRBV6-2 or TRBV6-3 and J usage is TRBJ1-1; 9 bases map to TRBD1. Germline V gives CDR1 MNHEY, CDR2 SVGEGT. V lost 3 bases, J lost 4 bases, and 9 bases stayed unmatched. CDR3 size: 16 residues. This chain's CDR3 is CASSYQTGGLSTEAFF. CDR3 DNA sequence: TGTGCCAGCAGTTATCAAACAGGGGGCCTCAGCACTGAAGCTTTCTTT.

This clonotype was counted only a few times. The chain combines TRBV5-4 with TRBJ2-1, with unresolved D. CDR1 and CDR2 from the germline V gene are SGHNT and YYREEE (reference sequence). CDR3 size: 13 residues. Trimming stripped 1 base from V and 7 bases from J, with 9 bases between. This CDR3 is CASSLKEKNEQFF. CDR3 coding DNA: TGTGCCAGCAGCTTGAAAGAAAAAAATGAGCAGTTCTTC.

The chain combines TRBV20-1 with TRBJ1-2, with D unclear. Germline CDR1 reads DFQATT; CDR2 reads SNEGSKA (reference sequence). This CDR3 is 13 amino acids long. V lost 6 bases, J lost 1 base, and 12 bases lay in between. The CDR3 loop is CSAVTGFNYGYTF. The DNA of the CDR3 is TGCAGTGCAGTAACCGGCTTTAACTATGGCTACACCTTC.

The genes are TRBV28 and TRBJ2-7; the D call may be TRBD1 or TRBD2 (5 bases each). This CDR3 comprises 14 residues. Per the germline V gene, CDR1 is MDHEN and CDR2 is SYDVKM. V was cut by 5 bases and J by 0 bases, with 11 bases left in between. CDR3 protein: CASSRDPSSYEQYV. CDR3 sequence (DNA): TGTGCCAGCAGTCGGGACCCCAGCTCCTACGAGCAGTACGTC.

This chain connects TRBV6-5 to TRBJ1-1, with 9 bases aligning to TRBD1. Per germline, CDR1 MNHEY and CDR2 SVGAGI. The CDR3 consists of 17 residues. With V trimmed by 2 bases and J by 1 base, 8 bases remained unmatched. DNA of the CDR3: TGTGCCAGCAGTTACCTCGGACAGGGGAGAGGGAACACTGAAGCTTTCTTT. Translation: CASSYLGQGRGNTEAFF.

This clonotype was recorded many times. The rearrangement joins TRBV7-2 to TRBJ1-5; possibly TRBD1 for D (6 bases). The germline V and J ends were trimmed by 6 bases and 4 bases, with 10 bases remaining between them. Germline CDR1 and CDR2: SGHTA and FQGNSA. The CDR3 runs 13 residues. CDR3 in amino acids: CASSSDSNQPQHF. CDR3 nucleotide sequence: TGTGCCAGCAGTTCGGACAGTAATCAGCCCCAGCATTTT. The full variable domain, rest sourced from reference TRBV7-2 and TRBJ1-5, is GAGVSQSPSNKVTEKGKDVELRCDPISGHTALYWYRQSLGQGLEFLIYFQGNSAPDKSGLPSDRFSAERTGGSVSTLTIQRTQQEDSAVYLCASSSDSNQPQHFGDGTRLSIL.

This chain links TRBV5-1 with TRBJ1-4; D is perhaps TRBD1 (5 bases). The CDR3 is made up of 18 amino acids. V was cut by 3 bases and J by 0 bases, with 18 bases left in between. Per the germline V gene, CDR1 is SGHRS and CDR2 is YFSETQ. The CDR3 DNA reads TGCGCCAGCAGCTACGGAAATTCCGAGACAGCAACTAATGAAAAACTGTTTTTT. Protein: CASSYGNSETATNEKLFF.

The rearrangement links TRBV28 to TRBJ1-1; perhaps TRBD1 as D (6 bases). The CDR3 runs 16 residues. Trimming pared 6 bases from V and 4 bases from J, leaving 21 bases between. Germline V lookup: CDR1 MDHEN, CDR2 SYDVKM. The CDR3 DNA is TGTGCCAGCAGCTCCGGGACACTCCTCCTGGGCACTGAAGCTTTCTTT. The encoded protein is CASSSGTLLLGTEAFF.

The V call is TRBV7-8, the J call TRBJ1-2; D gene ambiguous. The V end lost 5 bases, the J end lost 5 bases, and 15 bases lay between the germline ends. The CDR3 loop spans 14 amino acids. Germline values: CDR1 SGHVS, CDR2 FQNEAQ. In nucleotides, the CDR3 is TGTGCCAGCAGCGCAAATGGGGTGTTGTATGGCTACACCTTC. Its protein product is CASSANGVLYGYTF.

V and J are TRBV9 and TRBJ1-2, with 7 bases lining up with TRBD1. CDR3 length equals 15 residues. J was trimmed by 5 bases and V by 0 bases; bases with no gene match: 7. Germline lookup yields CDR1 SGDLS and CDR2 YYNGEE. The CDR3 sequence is CASSVGGLGQYGYTF. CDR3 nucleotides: TGTGCCAGCAGCGTAGGCGGTTTGGGACAGTATGGCTACACCTTC.

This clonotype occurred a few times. In DNA form, the CDR3 reads TGTGCCAGCAGCCCCAGGGTTGAGGGCTCCTACGAGCAGTACTTC. Translation: CASSPRVEGSYEQYF. The rearrangement links TRBV7-6 to TRBJ2-7, with D perhaps given as TRBD1 or TRBD2 (5 bases each). CDR3 length: 15 amino acids. CDR1 SGHVS and CDR2 FNYEAQ come from the germline V gene. The V gene lost 5 bases and the J gene lost 0 bases, with 14 bases spanning the gap.

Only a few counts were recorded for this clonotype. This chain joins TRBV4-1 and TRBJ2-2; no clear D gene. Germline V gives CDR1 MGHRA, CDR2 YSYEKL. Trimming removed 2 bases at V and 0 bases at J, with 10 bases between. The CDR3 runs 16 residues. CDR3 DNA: TGCGCCAGCAGCCAATCTCCGGAGACGAACACCGGGGAGCTGTTTTTT. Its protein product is CASSQSPETNTGELFF.

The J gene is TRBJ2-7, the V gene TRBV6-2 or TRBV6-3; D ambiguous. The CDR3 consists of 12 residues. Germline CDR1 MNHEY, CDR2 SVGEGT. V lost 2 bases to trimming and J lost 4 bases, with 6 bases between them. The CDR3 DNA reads TGTGCCAGCAGTTACGGCCGTTACGAGCAGTACGTC. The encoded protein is CASSYGRYEQYV.

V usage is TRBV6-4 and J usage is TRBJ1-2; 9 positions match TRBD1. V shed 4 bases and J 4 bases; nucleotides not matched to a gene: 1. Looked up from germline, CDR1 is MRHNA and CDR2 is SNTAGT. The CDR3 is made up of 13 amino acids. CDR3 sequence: CASSVDRGYGYTF. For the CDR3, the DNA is TGTGCCAGCAGTGTGGACAGGGGCTATGGCTACACCTTC.

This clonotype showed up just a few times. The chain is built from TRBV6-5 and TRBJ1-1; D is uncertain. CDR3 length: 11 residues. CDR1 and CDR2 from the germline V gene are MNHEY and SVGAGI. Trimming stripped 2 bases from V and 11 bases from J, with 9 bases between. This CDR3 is CASSYPGRAFF. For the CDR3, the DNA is TGTGCCAGCAGTTACCCCGGACGGGCTTTCTTT.

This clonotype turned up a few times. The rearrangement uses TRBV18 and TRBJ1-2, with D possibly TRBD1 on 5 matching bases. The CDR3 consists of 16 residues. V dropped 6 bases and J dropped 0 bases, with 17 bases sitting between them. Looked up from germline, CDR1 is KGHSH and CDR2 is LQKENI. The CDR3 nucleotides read TGTGCCAGCTCTCATATTGGGACGGATACTAACTATGGCTACACCTTC. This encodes CASSHIGTDTNYGYTF.

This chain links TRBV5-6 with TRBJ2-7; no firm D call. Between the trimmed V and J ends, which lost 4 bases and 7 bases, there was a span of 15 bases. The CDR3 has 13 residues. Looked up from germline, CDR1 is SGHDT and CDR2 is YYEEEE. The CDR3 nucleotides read TGTGCCAGCAGCCAGATTATAGCCCCTGAGCAGTACTTC. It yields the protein CASSQIIAPEQYF.